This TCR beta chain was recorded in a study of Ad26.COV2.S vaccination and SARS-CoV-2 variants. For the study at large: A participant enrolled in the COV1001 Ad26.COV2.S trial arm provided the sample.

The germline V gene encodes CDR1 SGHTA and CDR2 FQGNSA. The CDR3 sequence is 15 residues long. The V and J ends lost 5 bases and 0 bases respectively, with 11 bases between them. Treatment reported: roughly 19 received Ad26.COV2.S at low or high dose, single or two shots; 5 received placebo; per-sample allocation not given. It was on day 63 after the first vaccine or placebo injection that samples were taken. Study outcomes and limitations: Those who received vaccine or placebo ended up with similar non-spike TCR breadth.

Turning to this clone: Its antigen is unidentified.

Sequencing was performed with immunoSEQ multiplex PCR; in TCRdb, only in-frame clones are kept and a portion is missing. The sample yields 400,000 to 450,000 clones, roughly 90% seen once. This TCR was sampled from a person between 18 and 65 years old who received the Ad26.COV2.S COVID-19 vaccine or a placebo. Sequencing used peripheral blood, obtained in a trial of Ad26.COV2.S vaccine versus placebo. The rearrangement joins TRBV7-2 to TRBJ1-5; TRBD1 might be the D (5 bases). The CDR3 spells CASSEGRVSNQPQHF. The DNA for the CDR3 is TGTGCCAGCAGCGAGGGGAGGGTTAGCAATCAGCCCCAGCATTTT.